A selection of T cell receptor beta chains follows, all from one sample in a study of shared clonotypes between healthy human individuals. Sequenced by immunoSEQ multiplex PCR; TCRdb stores in-frame clones only, minus some. The sample records some 500,000 clones, more than 95% being singletons. The sample comprised naive CD4+ T cells sorted from blood. All receptors derive from a woman aged 25 to 39 in good health. Each CDR3 is given with its conserved first and last residue. Not every row has a clone size; where given, it reads once, few, many or a size class.

CDR3: CASSPRQGPAPRNTEAFF
size: .
V: TRBV18

CDR3: CASSLARGSYEQYF
size: .
V: TRBV7-7

CDR3: CASSVAGGTYNEQFF
size: .
V: TRBV2

CDR3: CASRGLAGTYEQYF
size: .
V: TRBV25-1

CDR3: CASSEHGGAIDTQYF
size: .
V: TRBV25-1

CDR3: CASSLGPKEVAKNIQYF
size: once
V: TRBV5-1

CDR3: CATNYRSSYNEQFF
size: .
V: TRBV19

CDR3: CASSADRVNQPQHF
size: few
V: TRBV11-2

CDR3: CASSGTVEQYF
size: .
V: TRBV6-5

CDR3: CASSGGRAHEQYF
size: .
V: TRBV11-2

CDR3: CAISESQSSGRTDTQYF
size: .
V: TRBV10-3

CDR3: CASSLVGGDEKLFF
size: .
V: TRBV5-1

CDR3: CASSQVWSAKNIQYF
size: once
V: TRBV4-1

CDR3: CASSVGQGNYGYTF
size: .
V: TRBV5-1

CDR3: CASKIAGVSGNTIYF
size: .
V: TRBV6-1

CDR3: CASSRDSSSYEQYF
size: .
V: TRBV6-4

CDR3: CASSLASGLLTEAFF
size: .
V: TRBV5-1

CDR3: CASSLAGTGIKTQYF
size: .
V: TRBV5-1

CDR3: CASHGRGTDTQYF
size: once
V: TRBV27

CDR3: CASSYSGGSSTDTQYF
size: .
V: TRBV6-5

CDR3: CASSEGGEQYF
size: once
V: TRBV2

CDR3: CASSFTRSANTQYF
size: once
V: TRBV11-2

CDR3: CASSFWPGTYEQYF
size: .
V: TRBV27

CDR3: CASSLKQGARYGANVLTF
size: .
V: TRBV11-2

CDR3: CASTPKAGGYEQYF
size: .
V: TRBV27

CDR3: CASSEALLTYGYTF
size: .
V: TRBV6-1

CDR3: CASSTSGDSNQPQHF
size: .
V: TRBV19

CDR3: CASSLGANMDYEQYF
size: .
V: TRBV11-3

CDR3: CAWSISSGNTIYF
size: .
V: TRBV30

CDR3: CASSKGQGSEKLFF
size: .
V: TRBV27

CDR3: CASSDLNQPQHF
size: .
V: TRBV6-5

CDR3: CASSLVGADYGYTF
size: few
V: TRBV7-9

CDR3: CASSPGWEEGEQYF
size: .
V: TRBV5-1

CDR3: CATKIEENTEAFF
size: .
V: TRBV28

CDR3: CASGGQNDGYTF
size: .
V: TRBV28

CDR3: CASSLGQGPPPGLQYF
size: .
V: TRBV7-8

CDR3: CASSIEAGRTQYF
size: .
V: TRBV19

CDR3: CAISDPGRGTYEQYF
size: .
V: TRBV10-3

CDR3: CASTPRGALEREQYF
size: .
V: TRBV7-2

CDR3: CASSPPSDYNEQFF
size: .
V: TRBV18

CDR3: CASSPGTAEAFF
size: .
V: TRBV7-9

CDR3: CASSLSGRGRYNEQFF
size: .
V: TRBV28

CDR3: CATSPGGSGANVLTF
size: .
V: TRBV19

CDR3: CASSFSAGSHTDTQYF
size: once
V: TRBV5-1

CDR3: CASSYKSLGQAYEQYF
size: .
V: TRBV6-6

CDR3: CASSSDSYGYTF
size: .
V: TRBV5-4

CDR3: CASRTEPRAEAFF
size: .
V: TRBV5-1

CDR3: CATSRDTGSGYTF
size: few
V: TRBV15

CDR3: CASSTRSPRWGYTF
size: .
V: TRBV11-2

CDR3: CASSLGLAGPTGELFF
size: .
V: TRBV5-1

CDR3: CASSGDGTGNTEAFF
size: .
V: TRBV19

CDR3: CASSRPPGGGTDTQYF
size: once
V: TRBV4-1

CDR3: CASSPLAGGLETQYF
size: .
V: TRBV4-2

CDR3: CASSYIAGGHVVNEQYF
size: .
V: TRBV7-9